This TCR beta chain came from a study of blood T cell repertoires in COVID-19. Looking at the study overall: Spain, Italy and the United States supplied samples that represented acute and convalescent COVID-19.

Participant age was roughly 18 to 90 years, and participants resided in 25 or so US areas. Among Cohort 3 donors, those recovered had two negative PCRs, clearance, or symptom resolution. Method: immunoSEQ multiplex PCR; TCRdb's copy keeps in-frame clones and lacks some. In the table there are approximately 230,000 clones, approximately 90% of which are singletons. Germline CDR1 and CDR2: SEHNR and FQNEAQ (reference sequence). V was cut by 3 bases and J by 3 bases, with 14 bases left in between. The CDR3 extends over 15 amino acids. The chain couples TRBV7-9 to TRBJ1-2; possibly TRBD1 for D (6 bases). Sequencing used PBMCs or T cells enriched from blood (not recorded which). This TCR came from a man aged 40-49 years who had recovered from COVID-19. For the CDR3, the DNA is TGTGCCAGCAGCTTTTCGGACAGCTTTTACTATGGCTACACCTTC. Its protein product is CASSFSDSFYYGYTF.